A single sample is the source of the 20 T cell receptor beta chains below, sequenced in a study of blood T cell repertoires in COVID-19. The repertoire was sequenced with immunoSEQ multiplex PCR; TCRdb's copy has only in-frame clones and lacks some. The data contain about 130,000 clones, 70% to 90% of them singletons. The source material was peripheral blood. These receptors all come from a woman of 80 years or more with acute or convalescent COVID-19.

The chain recombines TRBV29-1 with TRBJ2-7; D is ambiguous. Germline CDR1 SQVTM, CDR2 ANQGSEA. This CDR3 is 13 amino acids long. V was trimmed by 0 bases and J by 6 bases, leaving 12 bases between them. This CDR3 reads CSVEDWAGGEQYF. CDR3 nucleotides: TGCAGCGTTGAAGATTGGGCCGGTGGCGAGCAGTACTTC.

This clone was found a few times. The V gene is TRBV28, the J gene TRBJ2-3; 7 bases map to TRBD2. Trimming at V came to 8 bases and at J to 3 bases, leaving 11 bases not matched to a gene. This CDR3 is 15 amino acids long. Germline V lookup: CDR1 MDHEN, CDR2 SYDVKM. Written as DNA, the CDR3 is TGTGCCAGCGGGCGACTAGCTACGGCTACAGATACGCAGTATTTT. Translated: CASGRLATATDTQYF.

The chain carries TRBV4-1 and TRBJ2-1; D is ambiguous. Trimming shortened V by 4 bases and J by 0 bases, and 10 bases separated the two germline ends. CDR3 size: 15 residues. From germline, CDR1 is MGHRA and CDR2 YSYEKL. CDR3 bases: TGCGCCAGCAGCCGCACGAGCCACTCCTACAATGAGCAGTTCTTC. It translates to CASSRTSHSYNEQFF.

The chain is built from TRBV5-4 and TRBJ2-6; the D is unclear. Germline lookup yields CDR1 SGHNT and CDR2 YYREEE (reference sequence). V lost 4 bases to trimming and J lost 1 base, with 12 bases between them. The CDR3 length is 16 residues. CDR3 sequence: CASSVKVLSGANVLTF. The CDR3 DNA reads as TGTGCCAGCAGCGTTAAAGTCCTATCTGGGGCCAACGTCCTGACTTTC.

This clone appeared a few times. The gene calls are TRBV29-1 and TRBJ2-2; D may be TRBD1 (6 bases). CDR3 size: 14 residues. Trimming took 2 bases from V and 1 from J, leaving 8 bases between them. Germline values: CDR1 SQVTM, CDR2 ANQGSEA. CDR3 in DNA: TGCAGCGTTGAACAGGGGTTGAACACCGGGGAGCTGTTTTTT. It yields the protein CSVEQGLNTGELFF.

The chain carries TRBV9 and TRBJ2-7; 8 nucleotides agree with TRBD2. The CDR3 is made up of 17 amino acids. The J segment lost 7 bases and the V segment lost 4 bases, leaving 19 bases of the junction unmatched. CDR1 and CDR2 from the germline V gene are SGDLS and YYNGEE. The CDR3 DNA reads TGTGCCAGCAGCCCAGCTTCGCGGGGGGCTTTTGAACGGGAGCAGTACTTC. It encodes CASSPASRGAFEREQYF.

This chain uses TRBV15 with TRBJ2-5; the D gene is possibly TRBD1 (6 bases). V was cut by 0 bases and J by 3 bases, with 11 bases left in between. The CDR3 totals 15 residues. Germline assignment: CDR1 LNHNV and CDR2 YYDKDF (reference sequence). The CDR3 spells CATSRDSHREETQYF. The DNA of the CDR3 is TGTGCCACCAGCAGAGACTCCCACAGGGAAGAGACCCAGTACTTC.

The CDR3 is CASSRDSTGRETQYF. The DNA of the CDR3 is TGTGCCAGCAGCCGGGACTCGACCGGGAGGGAGACCCAGTACTTC. The chain combines TRBV7-2 with TRBJ2-5; 7 nucleotides line up with TRBD2. CDR1 is SGHTA, CDR2 FQGNSA, per germline. The ends lost 5 bases at V and 5 bases at J; junction bases unmatched: 11. The CDR3 has 15 residues.

The chain is built from TRBV2 and TRBJ2-3; TRBD2 aligns across 8 bases. This CDR3 region has 16 residues. From germline, CDR1 is SNHLY and CDR2 FYNNEI. The V segment lost 6 bases and the J segment 3 bases; nucleotides outside the gene matches: 11. The CDR3 DNA follows: TGTGCCAGCAGCAGAACTAGCGGAATTAGGACAGATACGCAGTATTTT. This translates into CASSRTSGIRTDTQYF. The full variable domain, its missing parts supplied by reference TRBV2 and TRBJ2-3, is EPEVTQTPSHQVTQMGQEVILRCVPISNHLYFYWYRQILGQKVEFLVSFYNNEISEKSEIFDDQFSVERPDGSNFTLKIRSTKLEDSAMYFCASSRTSGIRTDTQYFGPGTRLTVL.

V and J are TRBV5-4 and TRBJ2-7, with TRBD1 as a possible D gene (6 bases). Germline assignment: CDR1 SGHNT and CDR2 YYREEE (reference sequence). The ends were cut back, 4 bases at V and 0 bases at J, with 14 bases in the middle. This CDR3 is built from 15 residues. The CDR3 DNA reads TGTGCCAGCAGCCCGACAGGTGACAGCTCCTACGAGCAGTACTTC. Amino acids: CASSPTGDSSYEQYF.

This clone was seen only once. The chain has TRBV6-5 and TRBJ1-2; a weak D match, TRBD1 (5 bases). The CDR3 extends over 13 amino acids. From germline, CDR1 is MNHEY and CDR2 SVGAGI. Trimming took 0 bases from V and 10 from J, leaving 12 bases between them. CDR3 residues: CASSYSGHPPYTF. CDR3 DNA: TGTGCCAGCAGTTACTCCGGACATCCGCCCTACACCTTC.

A single count supports this clone. The chain recombines TRBV9 with TRBJ1-2, with D possibly TRBD1 on 5 matching bases. CDR3 length: 12 amino acids. Germline-derived CDR1 and CDR2 are SGDLS and YYNGEE. V lost 0 bases to trimming and J lost 8 bases, with 8 bases between them. CDR3 residues: CASSVVGAGYTF. The CDR3 nucleotides read TGTGCCAGCAGCGTAGTAGGGGCCGGCTACACCTTC. Looking up the rest from reference TRBV9 and TRBJ1-2 gives the full variable domain: DSGVTQTPKHLITATGQRVTLRCSPRSGDLSVYWYQQSLDQGLQFLIQYYNGEERAKGNILERFSAQQFPDLHSELNLSSLELGDSALYFCASSVVGAGYTFGSGTRLTVV.

A single count supports this clone. V is TRBV6-2 or TRBV6-3 and J is TRBJ1-2, with 10 positions matching TRBD1. The trim removed 1 base at V and 3 bases at J, leaving 5 bases unmatched. The V gene's germline CDR1 is MNHEY and CDR2 SVGEGT. This CDR3 is built from 16 residues. CDR3 sequence: CASSYYGTGEDYGYTF. In DNA, the CDR3 is TGTGCCAGCAGTTACTACGGGACAGGGGAGGACTATGGCTACACCTTC.

The rearrangement links TRBV11-2 to TRBJ1-5, with TRBD1 matching 7 bases. The junction had 7 bases not matched to a gene; V was cut back by 4 bases and J by 7 bases. Germline loops: CDR1 SGHAT, CDR2 FQNNGV. The length of the CDR3 is 14 residues. The CDR3 region has the DNA TGTGCCAGCAGCTCCGACAGGGATGGGCAGCCCCAGCATTTT. Translation: CASSSDRDGQPQHF.

The CDR3 DNA is TGTGCCAGCAGTGAGTGGGGGGGCGGAGGCTACACCTTC. This translates into CASSEWGGGGYTF. J is TRBJ1-2 and V is TRBV2; maybe TRBD1 (6 bases). From germline, CDR1 is SNHLY and CDR2 FYNNEI. V dropped 3 bases and J dropped 8 bases, with 13 bases sitting between them. CDR3 size: 13 residues.

The chain combines TRBV29-1 with TRBJ1-4, with a tentative D call TRBD1 (6 bases). The CDR3 has 16 amino acids. The V and J ends lost 7 bases and 0 bases respectively, with 18 bases between them. The germline gives CDR1 SQVTM, CDR2 ANQGSEA. The CDR3 spells CSASIQGTATNEKLFF. As DNA, the CDR3 is TGCAGCGCCTCGATCCAGGGGACGGCAACTAATGAAAAACTGTTTTTT.

The count of this clone is one. This rearrangement joins TRBV5-1 to TRBJ1-1; D ambiguous. The CDR3 runs to 14 residues. Germline lookup yields CDR1 SGHRS and CDR2 YFSETQ. Trimming cost V 0 bases and J 5 bases, with 11 bases left between them. The CDR3, as DNA: TGCGCCAGCAGCTTGGAGGGAGGGTTAACTGAAGCTTTCTTT. Translating gives CASSLEGGLTEAFF.

V usage is TRBV3-1 (or the pseudogene TRBV3-2) and J usage is TRBJ2-3; unclear D gene. The length of the CDR3 is 16 residues. The germline V gene encodes CDR1 LGHDT and CDR2 YNNKEL (reference sequence). V lost 1 base and J 0 bases, leaving 11 bases between the germline ends. CDR3 coding DNA: TGTGCCAGCAGCCAAGGAGCAGCGAGAAGCACAGATACGCAGTATTTT. It specifies CASSQGAARSTDTQYF.

The chain has TRBV29-1 and TRBJ2-1, with TRBD2 matching 10 bases. This CDR3 comprises 15 residues. The germline gives CDR1 SQVTM, CDR2 ANQGSEA. Trimming took 4 bases from V and 4 from J; bases not matched to a gene: 7. The CDR3 here is CSVALTSGWYNEQFF. The CDR3, as DNA: TGCAGCGTTGCCCTGACTAGCGGGTGGTACAATGAGCAGTTCTTC.

V and J are TRBV28 and TRBJ1-2; D remains ambiguous. V was cut by 2 bases and J by 3 bases, with 7 bases left in between. This CDR3 has 13 residues. The V gene's germline CDR1 is MDHEN and CDR2 SYDVKM. In nucleotides, the CDR3 is TGTGCCAGCAGTTTAAGACGGGACTATGGCTACACCTTC. This translates into CASSLRRDYGYTF.